This T cell receptor (beta chain) was identified during a study of monozygotic twins with inflammatory bowel disease. General observations from the study: Different subtypes (of T cells) could not be told apart from one another. Among IBD patients, TCRbeta diversity (inverse Simpson) was lower than in healthy co-twins.

Note on this clonotype: The antigen remains unidentified.

With the 5' RACE reads reprocessed, TCRdb shows one record per CDR3 protein and no DNA. The sample has approximately 330,000 distinct CDR3 sequences. CDR1 is MNHNS, CDR2 SASEGT, per germline. The length of the CDR3 is 14 residues. The chain joins TRBV6-1 to TRBJ2-7; TCRdb returns TRBD1, unconfirmable since there is no DNA. Sequences were obtained from blood. This receptor was identified in a human donor with ulcerative colitis or Crohn's disease, or a healthy co-twin of an affected twin (not recorded which). The chain's CDR3 is CASSPDGDWDEQYF.